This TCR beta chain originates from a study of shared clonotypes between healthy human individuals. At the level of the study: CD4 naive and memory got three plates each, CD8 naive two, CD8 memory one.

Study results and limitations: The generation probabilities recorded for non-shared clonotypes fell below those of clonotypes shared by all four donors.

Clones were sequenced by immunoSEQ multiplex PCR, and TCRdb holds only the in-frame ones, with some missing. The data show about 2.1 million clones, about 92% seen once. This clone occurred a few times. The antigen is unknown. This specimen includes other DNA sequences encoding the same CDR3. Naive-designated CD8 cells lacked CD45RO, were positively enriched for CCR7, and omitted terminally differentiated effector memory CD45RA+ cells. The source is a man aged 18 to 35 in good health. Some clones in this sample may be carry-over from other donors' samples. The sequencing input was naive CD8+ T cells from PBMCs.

The CDR3 here is CASSVGGSYEQYF. DNA of the CDR3: TGTGCCAGCAGCGTAGGGGGCTCCTACGAGCAGTACTTC. The chain uses TRBV9 and TRBJ2-7; D unclear. With 0 bases removed from V and 0 bases from J, the gap between germline ends came to 4 bases. Germline values: CDR1 SGDLS, CDR2 YYNGEE. The CDR3 contains 13 residues.